This record looks at one TCR beta chain sequence and its context. Its antigen remains unidentified. One end of the junction is discordant with germline, which a read error may explain. The entry originates in a study of tumor and adjacent non-tumor tissue in lung cancer. Germline V CDR1 and CDR2: DFQATT, SNEGSKA (reference sequence). The length of the CDR3 is 14 residues. Study results and caveats: TCR diversity was significantly greater in tumor than normal lung tissue.

The template was RNA from unsorted bulk tissue. This non-tumor lung sample came from over 3 cm beyond the tumor edge. Between August and November 2014, newly diagnosed, chemotherapy-naive lung cancer patients underwent thoracic surgery in China. A modified ARM-PCR protocol with three rounds of nested PCR amplified TCRbeta. Using its own MiXCR run on the multiplex PCR reads, TCRdb lists one record per CDR3 protein. The sample lists about 100,000 distinct CDR3 sequences, 65% occurring once. The genes are TRBV20-1 and TRBJ2-1, with D hard to call. This receptor was obtained from a man younger than 40 with non-small cell lung cancer. The specimen was distant non-tumor lung tissue. This CDR3 is CSAERAWVGNGQFF. The CDR3 DNA follows: TGCAGTGCCGAGCGCGCCTGGGTGGGCAATGGGCAGTTCTTC.